This T cell receptor (beta chain) was found in a study of blood T cell repertoires in COVID-19. Looking at the study overall: Sites across the United States, Italy and Spain contributed samples from acute and convalescent COVID-19. PBMCs, B-cell-depleted T cells, or T cells provided the cDNA or gDNA that made up the material.

Followed over time, Seattle patients had been enrolled while infection was active. CDR3 length: 13 residues. V shed 0 bases and J shed 4 bases, with 6 bases lying between them. Per the germline V gene, CDR1 is LNHNV and CDR2 is YYDKDF (reference sequence). Authors' processing steps: Cell counts per sample came from amplifying reference gene primers. TCRdb's copy holds only in-frame clones and misses some; the assay was immunoSEQ multiplex PCR. V and J calls and clone size are given by that table; D and trimming were obtained from the DNA. The table has approximately 250,000 clones, more than 75% seen once.

Specimen: peripheral blood. This rearrangement joins TRBV15 to TRBJ1-1; no reliable D call. The source of this sequence is a woman at least 80 years old with COVID-19, enrolled during active disease. CDR3 in DNA: TGTGCCACCAGCAGAGATCAGGTCACTGAAGCTTTCTTT. This gives the protein CATSRDQVTEAFF. Together with reference TRBV15 and TRBJ1-1, the CDR3 gives the full variable domain: DAMVIQNPRYQVTQFGKPVTLSCSQTLNHNVMYWYQQKSSQAPKLLFHYYDKDFNNEADTPDNFQSRRPNTSFCFLDIRSPGLGDTAMYLCATSRDQVTEAFFGQGTRLTVV.